The 5 T cell receptor beta chains reported below all come from one sample, sequenced in a study of cytomegalovirus exposure and HLA in healthy donors. Both 60 Vbeta primers and 13 Jbeta primers went into the PCR. Clones were read by immunoSEQ multiplex PCR, and TCRdb kept only the in-frame ones, dropping some. This table has roughly 150,000 clones, 68% appearing once. The sequencing sample was made of PBMCs. The receptors originated from a man aged 25 to 40 in good health and CMV-seropositive.

This chain links TRBV7-8 with TRBJ2-5; maybe TRBD1 (5 bases). CDR3 length: 14 amino acids. Germline V gene sequence: CDR1 SGHVS, CDR2 FQNEAQ. The ends were cut back, 0 bases at V and 9 bases at J, with 14 bases in the middle. The CDR3 here is CASSLAWGKRPQYF. The DNA of the CDR3 is TGTGCCAGCAGCTTAGCTTGGGGCAAGAGACCCCAGTACTTC.

This chain uses TRBV11-2 with TRBJ2-1; D perhaps matches TRBD1 (9 bases). The V gene's germline CDR1 is SGHAT and CDR2 FQNNGV. The CDR3 sequence is 14 residues long. V was cut by 10 bases and J by 13 bases, with 26 bases left in between. DNA of the CDR3: TGTGCCACGGGGGGGGACAGGGTTTCTGGTACACAGTTCTTC. Its protein is CATGGDRVSGTQFF. Using reference TRBV11-2 and TRBJ2-1 for the parts outside the CDR3, the full variable domain is EAGVAQSPRYKIIEKRQSVAFWCNPISGHATLYWYQQILGQGPKLLIQFQNNGVVDDSQLPKDRFSAERLKGVDSTLKIQPAKLEDSAVYLCATGGDRVSGTQFFGPGTRLTVL.

The rearrangement uses TRBV19 and TRBJ2-7; 12 positions match TRBD2. Germline-derived CDR1 and CDR2 are LNHDA and SQIVND (reference sequence). The CDR3 consists of 15 residues. Germline trimming cut 3 bases from V and 6 bases from J; bases unmatched to any gene: 6. The CDR3 loop reads CASSILAGGPSEQYF. In nucleotides, the CDR3 is TGTGCCAGTAGTATCCTAGCGGGAGGGCCGTCCGAGCAGTACTTC.

The chain recombines TRBV18 with TRBJ2-7; 8 nucleotides line up with TRBD1. CDR3 length: 15 amino acids. The germline CDR1 and CDR2 sequences are KGHSH and LQKENI. Losses at the gene ends were 0 bases for V and 3 bases for J; bases not matched to a gene: 4. CDR3 residues: CASSPPGQVGYEQYF. CDR3 coding DNA: TGTGCCAGCTCACCACCGGGACAGGTTGGCTACGAGCAGTACTTC.

This chain links TRBV7-3 with TRBJ2-5; tentative D call: TRBD2 (7 bases). V lost 5 bases and J lost 5, with 18 bases in between. The V gene's germline CDR1 is SGHTA and CDR2 FQGTGA. There are 15 residues in the CDR3. CDR3 sequence reads: CASSPRGGLRETQYF. The DNA for the CDR3 is TGTGCCAGCAGCCCGAGGGGGGGCCTCCGGGAGACCCAGTACTTC.